Below, one T cell receptor beta chain is given with its context. This clonotype was counted at least ten times. Its binding antigen is unknown. Nothing much larger sits one base from this clone, and base qualities are not available. This entry belongs to a study of patients with pleural tuberculosis (dated by TCRdb to between 2013 and 2015). Sequencing was carried out with an Illumina Genome Analyzer IIx. The public reads were reanalyzed by TCRdb: fastp trimming at Q25, MiXCR alignment, in-frame beta chains only. Identical CDR3 protein sequences are pooled into one entry, listed with their most common genes and DNA. This sample holds 29,000 or so distinct CDR3 sequences; over 15% were observed only once. The top ten constitute under 4% of the sample. The V end loses 1 base and the J end loses 2 bases, and a stretch of 6 bases separates them. Per the germline V gene (reference sequence), DFQATT is the CDR1 and SNEGSKA is the CDR2. Reading from cysteine to phenylalanine, the CDR3 counts 12 amino acids. CDR3 DNA only is kept here, 36 bases in frame from base 1.

The receptor chain draws on TRBV20-1 and TRBJ2-7, with the D gene not confidently named. Input material: peripheral blood. This receptor was obtained from a human donor with pleural tuberculosis. The CDR3 reads CSARGDPYEQYF. The DNA is as follows: TGCAGTGCTAGAGGTGATCCCTACGAGCAGTACTTC.